Below, 4 T cell receptor beta chains from the same sample are listed, as sequenced in a study of cytomegalovirus exposure and HLA in healthy donors. The data were produced by immunoSEQ multiplex PCR, yet TCRdb's version contains in-frame clones alone and is incomplete. The data hold under 140,000 clones, with 85% to 90% observed a single time. The material sequenced was PBMCs. These receptors were obtained from a woman aged 30 to 39 in good health and CMV-seropositive.

The V call is TRBV4-1, the J call TRBJ1-5; 8 nucleotides agree with TRBD1. CDR1 MGHRA and CDR2 YSYEKL come from the germline V gene. The CDR3 covers 15 residues. With 4 bases clipped from V and 1 base from J, the junction kept 3 bases outside the gene matches. CDR3 protein: CASSPRTGSNQPQHF. For the CDR3, the DNA is TGCGCCAGCAGCCCGAGGACAGGGAGCAATCAGCCCCAGCATTTT.

The table lists this clone with a few counts. The gene calls are TRBV10-1 and TRBJ2-1; 11 nucleotides agree with TRBD2. The germline CDR1 and CDR2 sequences are WNHNN and SYGVQD (reference sequence). V was pared by 3 bases and J by 10 bases, with 5 bases of the junction left unmatched. The CDR3 is 14 residues long. CDR3 nucleotides: TGCGCCAGCAGTGATGGTTGGACTAGCGGGGAGCAGTTCTTC. The encoded protein is CASSDGWTSGEQFF.

This sequence joins TRBV25-1 and TRBJ1-1; D possibly corresponds to TRBD1 (6 bases). This CDR3 region has 15 residues. V lost 7 bases, J lost 1 base, and 16 bases lay in between. Per the germline V gene, CDR1 is MGHDK and CDR2 is SYGVNS. CDR3 residues: CASTPLTGKNTEAFF. As DNA, the CDR3 is TGTGCCAGCACACCTTTGACAGGAAAGAACACTGAAGCTTTCTTT.

V and J are TRBV19 and TRBJ2-2; D is undetermined. Germline loops: CDR1 LNHDA, CDR2 SQIVND (reference sequence). Trimming took off 1 base at V and 5 bases at J, with 8 bases between the two ends. The CDR3 runs 14 residues. This chain's CDR3 is CASSIGVRTGELFF. The CDR3 nucleotides read TGTGCCAGTAGTATAGGTGTGAGAACCGGGGAGCTGTTTTTT.